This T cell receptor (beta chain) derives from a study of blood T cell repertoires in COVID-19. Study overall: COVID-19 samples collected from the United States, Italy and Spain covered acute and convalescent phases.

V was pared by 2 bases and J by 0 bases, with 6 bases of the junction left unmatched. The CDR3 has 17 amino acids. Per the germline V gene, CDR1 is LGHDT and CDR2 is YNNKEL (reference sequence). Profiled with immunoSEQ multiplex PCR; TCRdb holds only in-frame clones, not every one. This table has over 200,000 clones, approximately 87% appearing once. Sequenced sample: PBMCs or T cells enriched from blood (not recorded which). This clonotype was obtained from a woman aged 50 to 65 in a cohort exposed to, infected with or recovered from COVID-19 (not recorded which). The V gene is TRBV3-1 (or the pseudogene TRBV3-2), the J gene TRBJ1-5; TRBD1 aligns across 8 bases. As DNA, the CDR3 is TGTGCCAGCAGCCAATCCAATGGACAGGGTAGCAATCAGCCCCAGCATTTT. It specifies CASSQSNGQGSNQPQHF.